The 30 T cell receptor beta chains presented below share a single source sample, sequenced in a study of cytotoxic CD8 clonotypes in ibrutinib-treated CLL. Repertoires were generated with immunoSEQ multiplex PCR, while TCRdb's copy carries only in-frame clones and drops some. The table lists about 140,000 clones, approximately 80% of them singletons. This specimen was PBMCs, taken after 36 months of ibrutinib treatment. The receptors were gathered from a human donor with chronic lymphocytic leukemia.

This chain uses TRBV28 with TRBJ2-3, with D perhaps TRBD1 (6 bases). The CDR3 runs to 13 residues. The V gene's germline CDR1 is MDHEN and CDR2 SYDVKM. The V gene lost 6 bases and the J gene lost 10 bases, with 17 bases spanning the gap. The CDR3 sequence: CASRPQGITAQYF. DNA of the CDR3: TGTGCCAGCAGACCGCAGGGGATCACGGCGCAGTATTTT.

The CDR3: CATSSKRWEPQHF. Here the CDR3 DNA reads TGTGCCACCAGCAGCAAGAGATGGGAGCCCCAGCATTTT. The rearrangement joins TRBV15 to TRBJ1-5, with D hard to call. Trimming took off 3 bases at V and 8 bases at J, with 11 bases between the two ends. The CDR3 spans 13 residues. Germline loops: CDR1 LNHNV, CDR2 YYDKDF (reference sequence).

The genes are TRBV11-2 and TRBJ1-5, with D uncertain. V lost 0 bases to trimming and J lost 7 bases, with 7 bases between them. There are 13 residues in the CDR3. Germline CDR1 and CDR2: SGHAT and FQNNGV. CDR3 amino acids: CASSLEPPQPQHF. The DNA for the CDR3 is TGTGCCAGCAGCTTAGAGCCGCCGCAGCCCCAGCATTTT.

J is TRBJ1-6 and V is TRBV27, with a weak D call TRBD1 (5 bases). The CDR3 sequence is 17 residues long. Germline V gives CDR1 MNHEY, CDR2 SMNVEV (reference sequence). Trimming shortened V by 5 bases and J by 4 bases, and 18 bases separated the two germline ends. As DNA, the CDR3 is TGTGCCAGCAGTAATCGGGACGGTTTAGCATATAATTCACCCCTCCACTTT. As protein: CASSNRDGLAYNSPLHF.

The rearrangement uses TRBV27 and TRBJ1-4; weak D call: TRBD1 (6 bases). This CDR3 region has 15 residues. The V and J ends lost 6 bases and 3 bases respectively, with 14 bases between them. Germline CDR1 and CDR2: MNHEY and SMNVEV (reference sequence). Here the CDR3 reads CASRRPGHPNEKLFF. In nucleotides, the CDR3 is TGTGCCAGCAGAAGACCGGGACACCCTAATGAAAAACTGTTTTTT.

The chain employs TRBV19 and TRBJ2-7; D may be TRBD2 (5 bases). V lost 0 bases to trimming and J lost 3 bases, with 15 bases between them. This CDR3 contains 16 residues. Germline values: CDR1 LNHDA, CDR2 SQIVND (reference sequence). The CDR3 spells CASSIDTGEPHYEQYF. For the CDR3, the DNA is TGTGCCAGTAGTATAGATACCGGGGAACCGCACTACGAGCAGTACTTC.

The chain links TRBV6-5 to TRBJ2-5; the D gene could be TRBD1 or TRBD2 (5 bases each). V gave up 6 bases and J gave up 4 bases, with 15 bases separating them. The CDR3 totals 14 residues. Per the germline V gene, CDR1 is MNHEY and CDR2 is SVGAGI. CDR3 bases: TGTGCCAGCAGCACGCTCCGGGGCGGAGAGACCCAGTACTTC. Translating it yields CASSTLRGGETQYF.

The CDR3 DNA sequence: TGCGCCAGTGGGAGCACCTACGAGCAGTACTTC. As protein: CASGSTYEQYF. The chain combines TRBV10-1 with TRBJ2-7, with a tentative D call TRBD2 (5 bases). V dropped 9 bases and J dropped 2 bases, with 8 bases sitting between them. Germline CDR1 WNHNN, CDR2 SYGVQD (reference sequence). The CDR3 extends over 11 amino acids.

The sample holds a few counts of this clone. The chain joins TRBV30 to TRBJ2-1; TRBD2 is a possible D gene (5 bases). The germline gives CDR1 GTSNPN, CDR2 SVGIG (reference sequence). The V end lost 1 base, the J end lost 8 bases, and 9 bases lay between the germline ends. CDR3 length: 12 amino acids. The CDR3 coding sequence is TGTGCCTGGAGTGGGGCGGGTCATGAGCAGTTCTTC. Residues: CAWSGAGHEQFF.

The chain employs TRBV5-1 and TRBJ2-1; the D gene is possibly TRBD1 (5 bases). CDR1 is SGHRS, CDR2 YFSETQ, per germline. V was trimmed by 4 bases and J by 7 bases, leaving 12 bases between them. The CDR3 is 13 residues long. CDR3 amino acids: CASSVRARNEQFF. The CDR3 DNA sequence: TGCGCCAGCAGCGTCAGGGCCCGGAATGAGCAGTTCTTC.

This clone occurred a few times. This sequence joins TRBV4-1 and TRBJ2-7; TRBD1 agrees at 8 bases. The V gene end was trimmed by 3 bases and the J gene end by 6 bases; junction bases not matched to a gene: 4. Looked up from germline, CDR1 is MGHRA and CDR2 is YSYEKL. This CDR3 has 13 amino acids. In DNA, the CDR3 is TGCGCCAGCAGCCACCGGACAGGGACCGAGCAGTACTTC. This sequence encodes CASSHRTGTEQYF.

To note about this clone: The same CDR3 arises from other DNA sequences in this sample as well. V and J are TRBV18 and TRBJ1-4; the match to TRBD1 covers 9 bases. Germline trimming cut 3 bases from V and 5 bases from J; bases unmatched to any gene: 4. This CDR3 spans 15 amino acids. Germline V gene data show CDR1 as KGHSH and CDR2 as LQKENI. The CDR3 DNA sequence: TGTGCCAGCTCACCGAACAGGGGGCGGAATGAAAAACTGTTTTTT. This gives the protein CASSPNRGRNEKLFF.

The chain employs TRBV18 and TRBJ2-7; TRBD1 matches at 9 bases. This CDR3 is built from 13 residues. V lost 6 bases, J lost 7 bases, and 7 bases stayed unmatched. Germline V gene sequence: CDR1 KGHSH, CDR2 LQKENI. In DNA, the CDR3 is TGTGCCAGCTCCAAAACAGGGGGCCGGGAGCAGTACTTC. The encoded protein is CASSKTGGREQYF.

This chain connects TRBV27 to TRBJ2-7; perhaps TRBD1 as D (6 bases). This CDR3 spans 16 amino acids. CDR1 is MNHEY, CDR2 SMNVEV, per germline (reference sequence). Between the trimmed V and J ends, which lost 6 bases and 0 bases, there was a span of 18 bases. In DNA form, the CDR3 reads TGTGCCAGCAGCCAGTCAGGGACACTGAGCTCCTACGAGCAGTACTTC. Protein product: CASSQSGTLSSYEQYF.

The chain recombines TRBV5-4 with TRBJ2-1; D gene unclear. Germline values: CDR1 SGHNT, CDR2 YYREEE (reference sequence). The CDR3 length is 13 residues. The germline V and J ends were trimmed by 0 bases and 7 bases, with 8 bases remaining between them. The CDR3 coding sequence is TGTGCCAGCAGCTTGGTGTCAGGTAATGAGCAGTTCTTC. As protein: CASSLVSGNEQFF. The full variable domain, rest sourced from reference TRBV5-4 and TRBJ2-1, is ETGVTQSPTHLIKTRGQQVTLRCSSQSGHNTVSWYQQALGQGPQFIFQYYREEENGRGNFPPRFSGLQFPNYSSELNVNALELDDSALYLCASSLVSGNEQFFGPGTRLTVL.

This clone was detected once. In nucleotides, the CDR3 is TGTGCCAGCAGTGAATTTAGCGGGAGTTCTGAGCAGTTCTTC. Protein product: CASSEFSGSSEQFF. The chain has TRBV2 and TRBJ2-1; TRBD2 aligns across 9 bases. The germline V gene encodes CDR1 SNHLY and CDR2 FYNNEI. This CDR3 has 14 residues. V was clipped by 2 bases and J by 9 bases; unmatched bases: 5.

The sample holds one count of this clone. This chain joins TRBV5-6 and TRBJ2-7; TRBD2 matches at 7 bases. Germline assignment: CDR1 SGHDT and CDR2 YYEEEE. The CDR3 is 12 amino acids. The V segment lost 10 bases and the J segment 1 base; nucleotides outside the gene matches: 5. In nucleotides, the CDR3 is TGTGCCTCCACCGGGGGGTCCTACGAGCAGTACTTC. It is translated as CASTGGSYEQYF.

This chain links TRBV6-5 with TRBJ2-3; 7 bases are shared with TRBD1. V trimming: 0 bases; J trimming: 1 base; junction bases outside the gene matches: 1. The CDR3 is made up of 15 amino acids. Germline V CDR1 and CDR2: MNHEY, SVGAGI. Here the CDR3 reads CASSYSGQRTDTQYF. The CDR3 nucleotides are TGTGCCAGCAGTTACTCGGGACAGCGCACAGATACGCAGTATTTT.

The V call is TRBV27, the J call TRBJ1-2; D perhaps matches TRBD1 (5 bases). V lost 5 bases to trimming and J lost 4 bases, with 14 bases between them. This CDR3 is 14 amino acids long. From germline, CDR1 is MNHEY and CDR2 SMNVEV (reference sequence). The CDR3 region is CASSPGRTLYGYTF. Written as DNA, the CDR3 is TGTGCCAGCAGTCCGGGACGGACTCTCTATGGCTACACCTTC.

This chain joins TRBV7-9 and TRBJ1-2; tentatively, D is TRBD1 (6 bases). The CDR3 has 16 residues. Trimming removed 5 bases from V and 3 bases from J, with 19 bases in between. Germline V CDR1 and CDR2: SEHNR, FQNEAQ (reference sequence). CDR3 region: CASSIKLGAGYYGYTF. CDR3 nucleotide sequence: TGTGCCAGCAGCATTAAACTGGGGGCTGGTTACTATGGCTACACCTTC.

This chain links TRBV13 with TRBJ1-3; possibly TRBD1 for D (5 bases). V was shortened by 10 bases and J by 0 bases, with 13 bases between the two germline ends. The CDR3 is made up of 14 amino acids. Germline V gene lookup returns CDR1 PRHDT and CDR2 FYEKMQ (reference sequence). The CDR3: CATFAGSSGNTIYF. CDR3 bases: TGTGCCACTTTCGCAGGGAGCTCTGGAAACACCATATATTTT.

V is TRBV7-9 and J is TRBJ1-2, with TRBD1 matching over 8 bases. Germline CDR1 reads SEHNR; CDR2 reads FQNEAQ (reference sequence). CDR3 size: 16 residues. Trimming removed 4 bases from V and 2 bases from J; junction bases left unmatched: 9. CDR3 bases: TGTGCCAGCAGCTCACGAACAGGGGGTCGGAACTATGGCTACACCTTC. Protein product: CASSSRTGGRNYGYTF.

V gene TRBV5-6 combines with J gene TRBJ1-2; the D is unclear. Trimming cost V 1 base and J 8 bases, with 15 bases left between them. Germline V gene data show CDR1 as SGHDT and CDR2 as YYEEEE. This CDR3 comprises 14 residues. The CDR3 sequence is CASSLYSAVRGYTF. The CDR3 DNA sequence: TGTGCCAGCAGCTTGTACTCGGCTGTACGAGGCTACACCTTC.

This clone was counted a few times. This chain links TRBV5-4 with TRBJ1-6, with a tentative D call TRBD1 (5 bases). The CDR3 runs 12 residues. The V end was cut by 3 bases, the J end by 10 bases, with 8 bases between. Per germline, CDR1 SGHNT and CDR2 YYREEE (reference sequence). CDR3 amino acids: CASSWEGSPLHF. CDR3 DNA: TGTGCCAGCAGCTGGGAGGGGTCACCCCTCCACTTT. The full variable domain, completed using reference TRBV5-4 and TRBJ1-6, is ETGVTQSPTHLIKTRGQQVTLRCSSQSGHNTVSWYQQALGQGPQFIFQYYREEENGRGNFPPRFSGLQFPNYSSELNVNALELDDSALYLCASSWEGSPLHFGNGTRLTVT.

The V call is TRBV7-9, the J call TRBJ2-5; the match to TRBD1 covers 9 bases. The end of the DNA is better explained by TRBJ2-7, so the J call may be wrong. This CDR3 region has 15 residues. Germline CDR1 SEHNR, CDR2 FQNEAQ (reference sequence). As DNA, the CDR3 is TGTGCCAGCGCGTTAGCCGGGGGACAGGGTTACGAGCAGTACTTC. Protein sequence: CASALAGGQGYEQYF.

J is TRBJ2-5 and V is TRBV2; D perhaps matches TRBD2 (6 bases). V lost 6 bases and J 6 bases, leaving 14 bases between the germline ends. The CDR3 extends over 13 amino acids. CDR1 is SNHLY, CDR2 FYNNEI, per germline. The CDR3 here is CASRTGRGKTQYF. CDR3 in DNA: TGTGCCAGCAGGACTGGACGCGGGAAGACCCAGTACTTC.

The CDR3 is CASSFRRELGVDTQYF. CDR3 nucleotides: TGTGCCAGCAGCTTCAGGCGGGAGCTCGGTGTAGATACGCAGTATTTT. The chain couples TRBV11-2 to TRBJ2-3; 7 bases fit TRBD2. This CDR3 has 16 residues. Germline CDR1 reads SGHAT; CDR2 reads FQNNGV. V gave up 3 bases and J gave up 5 bases; unmatched junction bases: 11. Complete variable domain (other parts from reference TRBV11-2 and TRBJ2-3): EAGVAQSPRYKIIEKRQSVAFWCNPISGHATLYWYQQILGQGPKLLIQFQNNGVVDDSQLPKDRFSAERLKGVDSTLKIQPAKLEDSAVYLCASSFRRELGVDTQYFGPGTRLTVL.

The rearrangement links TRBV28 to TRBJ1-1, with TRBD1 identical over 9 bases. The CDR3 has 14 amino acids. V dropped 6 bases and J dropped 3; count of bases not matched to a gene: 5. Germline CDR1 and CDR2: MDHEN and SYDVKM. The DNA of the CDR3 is TGTGCCAGCAGGACCCGACAGGGGGACACTGAAGCTTTCTTT. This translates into CASRTRQGDTEAFF.

The CDR3: CAWSVRKGSGNQPQHF. Here the CDR3 DNA reads TGTGCCTGGAGTGTGAGGAAGGGTTCCGGCAATCAGCCCCAGCATTTT. V and J are TRBV30 and TRBJ1-5; D not resolved. Germline CDR1 is GTSNPN and CDR2 is SVGIG (reference sequence). The ends were cut back, 0 bases at V and 2 bases at J, with 14 bases in the middle. This CDR3 has 16 amino acids.

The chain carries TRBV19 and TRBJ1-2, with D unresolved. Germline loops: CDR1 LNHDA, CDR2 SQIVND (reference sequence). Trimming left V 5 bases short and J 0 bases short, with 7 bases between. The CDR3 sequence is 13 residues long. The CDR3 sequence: CASSVAPNYGYTF. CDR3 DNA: TGTGCCAGTAGTGTCGCCCCTAACTATGGCTACACCTTC.